The T cell receptor beta chain described here comes from a study of blood T cell repertoires in COVID-19. CDR1 LNHDA and CDR2 SQIVND come from the germline V gene (reference sequence). This CDR3 contains 13 residues. V lost 0 bases and J 4 bases, leaving 6 bases between the germline ends. TCRdb's table, derived via immunoSEQ multiplex PCR, lists solely in-frame clones and lacks some. The sample has a few hundred thousand clones; 87% are singletons. Sequenced material: PBMCs or T cells enriched from blood (not recorded which). The clonotype was recovered from a young man in a cohort exposed to, infected with or recovered from COVID-19 (not recorded which). The chain joins TRBV19 to TRBJ1-1, with D possibly being TRBD1 (5 bases). CDR3 sequence reads: CASSIDQGTEAFF. The CDR3 DNA reads TGTGCCAGTAGTATAGATCAGGGCACTGAAGCTTTCTTT.